Only a few counts were recorded for the clone carrying this T cell receptor beta chain. The V gene's germline CDR1 is MNHNS and CDR2 SASEGT. This CDR3 is 14 amino acids long. Trimming took 6 bases from V and 0 from J; bases not matched to a gene: 0. Each CDR3 protein gets one entry after TCRdb re-called the 5' RACE reads with MiXCR. The table lists fewer than 70,000 distinct CDR3 sequences, around an eighth of them singletons. These data are taken from a study of early T cells in non-severe SARS-CoV-2 infection. Study context: Sequencing targeted bulk RNA from unsorted whole blood, leaving chains unpaired.

The chain combines TRBV6-1 with TRBJ2-2, with 8 bases matching TRBD2. Specimen: whole blood. The sequence came from an adult who was a healthcare worker with PCR-confirmed SARS-CoV-2 infection or an uninfected control (not recorded which). The CDR3, as DNA: TGTGCCAGCAGGGGACTAGCGAACACCGGGGAGCTGTTTTTT. Amino acids: CASRGLANTGELFF.